The clone carrying this T cell receptor beta chain was seen at least ten times. CDR3 length: 13 amino acids. CDR1 is DFQATT, CDR2 SNEGSKA, per germline (reference sequence). Trimming stripped 3 bases from V and 6 bases from J, with 12 bases between. This entry is derived from a study of neurological immune-mediated disorders. TCRdb itself ran the 5' RACE reads through MiXCR, one entry per CDR3 protein. This sample has approximately 50,000 distinct CDR3 sequences; approximately 10% occur once, and the top ten carry approximately 5%. Specimen: PBMCs. The clonotype originates from a man between 65 and 79 years old with HTLV-1-associated myelopathy (HAM/TSP). The rearrangement joins TRBV20-1 to TRBJ2-1; unclear D gene. The CDR3 spells CSASLLSSNEQFF. The DNA of the CDR3 is TGCAGTGCTAGCTTGCTCAGCAGCAATGAGCAGTTCTTC.